This T cell receptor beta chain was identified in a study of TIL therapy for anti-PD-1-resistant metastatic lung cancer. Study details: Tumors were harvested before any PD-1/PD-L1 blockade. Most patients had lung adenocarcinoma; a few tumors were EGFR-mutant, two ALK-rearranged; half smoked currently or formerly.

Time point noted: pre-treatment sample, taken before nivolumab and TIL therapy. Enrollment ran from October 2017 to early 2020. The libraries were made with immunoSEQ v3. Survey-level samples got 1.5 million to 2 million read pairs; deep-level samples got about 5-6.5 million. Profiled with immunoSEQ multiplex PCR; TCRdb holds only in-frame clones, not every one. Seen here are approximately 17,000 clones, almost 80% observed once, and the top ten hold 7% to 8%. The CDR3 is 17 amino acids. Trimming took off 0 bases at V and 0 bases at J, with 9 bases between the two ends. Per germline, CDR1 MGHRA and CDR2 YSYEKL.

The source is a person aged 25-85 years with non-small cell lung cancer. The genes are TRBV4-1 and TRBJ1-6, with D uncertain. The starting material was blood, obtained at baseline. CDR3 region: CASSQERESSYNSPLHF. For the CDR3, the DNA is TGCGCCAGCAGCCAAGAGCGAGAGAGCTCCTATAATTCACCCCTCCACTTT.